Shown below are 13 T cell receptor beta chains from a single sample sequenced in a study of T cell repertoires in ileal Crohn's disease. Sequenced by immunoSEQ multiplex PCR; TCRdb stores in-frame clones only, minus some. The sample consists of about 14,000 clones, 60% to 85% of them appearing once. Sequencing used ileal tissue. The receptors shown here come from an adult with Crohn's disease.

The chain recombines TRBV5-1 with TRBJ2-1; D might be TRBD1 or TRBD2, each matching 6 bases. From germline, CDR1 is SGHRS and CDR2 YFSETQ. The CDR3 spans 16 residues. V dropped 4 bases and J dropped 4 bases, with 18 bases sitting between them. CDR3 protein: CASSMEGRTDYNEQFF. CDR3 DNA: TGCGCCAGCAGCATGGAGGGTCGGACAGATTACAATGAGCAGTTCTTC. Supplemented by reference TRBV5-1 and TRBJ2-1, the full variable domain reads KAGVTQTPRYLIKTRGQQVTLSCSPISGHRSVSWYQQTPGQGLQFLFEYFSETQRNKGNFPGRFSGRQFSNSRSEMNVSTLELGDSALYLCASSMEGRTDYNEQFFGPGTRLTVL.

This clone was recorded only once. The V and J genes are TRBV7-9 and TRBJ2-2; TRBD2 agrees at 11 bases. The CDR3 spans 16 residues. Germline CDR1 is SEHNR and CDR2 is FQNEAQ (reference sequence). V shed 4 bases and J 4 bases; nucleotides not matched to a gene: 5. Here the CDR3 reads CASSSSSGGITGELFF. In DNA form, the CDR3 reads TGTGCCAGCAGCTCCTCTAGCGGGGGGATCACCGGGGAGCTGTTTTTT.

The gene calls are TRBV29-1 and TRBJ2-7, with 11 bases fitting TRBD2. Germline trimming cut 0 bases from V and 7 bases from J; bases unmatched to any gene: 8. The CDR3 sequence is 15 residues long. Germline assignment: CDR1 SQVTM and CDR2 ANQGSEA. DNA of the CDR3: TGCAGCGTTGAAGATTATAGCGGGGGGGCCATTGAGCAGTACTTC. It yields the protein CSVEDYSGGAIEQYF.

In its sample, this clone was seen a few times. The genes are TRBV30 and TRBJ2-7, with D uncertain. This CDR3 is built from 11 residues. Germline CDR1 is GTSNPN and CDR2 is SVGIG (reference sequence). Between the trimmed V and J ends, which lost 0 bases and 6 bases, there was a span of 6 bases. CDR3 DNA: TGTGCCTGGAGTGTGCAGGTCGAGCAGTACTTC. It codes for CAWSVQVEQYF.

This clone was counted a few times. The chain combines TRBV5-4 with TRBJ2-3; 7 positions match TRBD1. This CDR3 is 14 amino acids long. The germline V gene has CDR1 SGHNT and CDR2 YYREEE (reference sequence). V gave up 4 bases and J gave up 0 bases; unmatched junction bases: 2. The CDR3: CASSPGQSTDTQYF. The CDR3, as DNA: TGTGCCAGCAGCCCGGGACAGAGCACAGATACGCAGTATTTT. Full variable domain (remainder filled in from reference TRBV5-4 and TRBJ2-3): ETGVTQSPTHLIKTRGQQVTLRCSSQSGHNTVSWYQQALGQGPQFIFQYYREEENGRGNFPPRFSGLQFPNYSSELNVNALELDDSALYLCASSPGQSTDTQYFGPGTRLTVL.

V gene TRBV30 combines with J gene TRBJ1-6; 7 bases are a match to TRBD1. CDR1 and CDR2 (germline): GTSNPN, SVGIG (reference sequence). V lost 2 bases and J lost 7; bases outside the gene matches: 5. This CDR3 has 14 residues. The CDR3 sequence: CAWSRGQTNSPLHF. CDR3 bases: TGTGCCTGGAGTAGGGGACAGACGAATTCACCCCTCCACTTT.

The genes are TRBV18 and TRBJ2-1; TRBD2 matches 10 bases. The V segment lost 3 bases and the J segment 6 bases; nucleotides outside the gene matches: 5. Looked up from germline, CDR1 is KGHSH and CDR2 is LQKENI. The CDR3 extends over 15 amino acids. In DNA form, the CDR3 reads TGTGCCAGCTCACCGGGACTAGCGAGCCTCAATGAGCAGTTCTTC. This codes for CASSPGLASLNEQFF.

This clone was counted between two and nine times. The V call is TRBV7-3, the J call TRBJ2-2; 8 positions agree with TRBD1. This CDR3 comprises 14 residues. The trim removed 6 bases at V and 4 bases at J, leaving 4 bases unmatched. Germline CDR1 is SGHTA and CDR2 is FQGTGA. For the CDR3, the DNA is TGTGCCAGCAGACAGGGGGTCGCCACCGGGGAGCTGTTTTTT. It specifies CASRQGVATGELFF.

The J gene is TRBJ2-3, the V gene TRBV4-1, with D possibly being TRBD2 (5 bases). V gave up 0 bases and J gave up 5 bases, with 12 bases separating them. The CDR3 consists of 15 residues. The germline V gene has CDR1 MGHRA and CDR2 YSYEKL. The chain's CDR3 is CASSQEGSGRDTQYF. For the CDR3, the DNA is TGCGCCAGCAGCCAAGAAGGCAGCGGCCGAGATACGCAGTATTTT.

V and J are TRBV5-1 and TRBJ1-4; possible D gene TRBD1, 5 bases. Germline V lookup: CDR1 SGHRS, CDR2 YFSETQ. The CDR3 extends over 18 amino acids. With 4 bases removed from V and 0 bases from J, the gap between germline ends came to 19 bases. CDR3 residues: CASSRGTTRDATNEKLFF. The DNA for the CDR3 is TGCGCCAGCAGCCGGGGGACCACGAGAGACGCAACTAATGAAAAACTGTTTTTT.

DNA for the CDR3: TGTGCCAGCTCACCCGCTAGGGGCACGGATTCACCCCTCCACTTT. This gives the protein CASSPARGTDSPLHF. This chain connects TRBV18 to TRBJ1-6, with D perhaps matching TRBD1 (5 bases). Deletions cut 3 bases from V and 8 bases from J, with 14 bases between. Germline values: CDR1 KGHSH, CDR2 LQKENI. The CDR3 sequence is 15 residues long.

The chain links TRBV5-6 to TRBJ2-7, with D possibly TRBD1 on 5 matching bases. Trimming took off 1 base at V and 2 bases at J, with 10 bases between the two ends. CDR1 is SGHDT, CDR2 YYEEEE, per germline. CDR3 size: 14 residues. The CDR3 loop reads CASSLFTGTYEQYF. The CDR3 DNA follows: TGTGCCAGCAGCTTGTTCACAGGTACCTACGAGCAGTACTTC.

The chain employs TRBV2 and TRBJ2-3; D is uncertain. This CDR3 contains 12 residues. The germline V gene encodes CDR1 SNHLY and CDR2 FYNNEI. V was shortened by 6 bases and J by 4 bases, with 8 bases between the two germline ends. The CDR3 is CASRLYSDTQYF. CDR3 bases: TGTGCCAGCAGGCTGTACTCAGATACGCAGTATTTT.